This T cell receptor (beta chain) was recorded in a study of response to subunit inactivated influenza vaccine. TCRdb recomputed calls from the RT-PCR reads with MiXCR, one row per CDR3 protein. Here the sample spans roughly 570,000 distinct CDR3 sequences, 12% to 15% being singletons. Study observations and caveats: Each seasonal flu vaccination may recruit only limited new T cells, authors suggested.

To note about this clonotype: Its cognate antigen is unknown.

The CDR3 runs to 13 residues. V lost 3 bases and J 1 base, leaving 6 bases between the germline ends. The germline V gene encodes CDR1 SEHNR and CDR2 FQNEAQ (reference sequence). The sample here was PBMCs from blood, taken 12 days after vaccination. The source of this sequence is a middle-aged man who received an inactivated influenza vaccine. The genes are TRBV7-9 and TRBJ1-1; no clear D. CDR3 sequence: CASSFNTNTEAFF. CDR3 nucleotide sequence: TGTGCCAGCAGCTTTAACACGAACACTGAAGCTTTCTTT.